A single sample is the source of the 18 T cell receptor beta chains below, sequenced in a study of shared clonotypes between healthy human individuals. Here immunoSEQ multiplex PCR was the method, and the copy in TCRdb shows in-frame clones only, minus some. This table holds more than 400,000 clones, roughly 95% found once. The sequencing sample was made of naive CD4+ T cells sorted from blood. The subset: CD45RA+ positively selected. These receptors all come from a woman aged 25 to 39 in good health.

The V and J genes are TRBV20-1 and TRBJ2-7; the D gene is possibly TRBD2 (6 bases). Germline assignment: CDR1 DFQATT and CDR2 SNEGSKA (reference sequence). Trimming left V 7 bases short and J 2 bases short, with 9 bases between. The CDR3 loop spans 11 amino acids. The CDR3, as DNA: TGCAGTGTCGGGAGTACCTACGAGCAGTACTTC. It specifies CSVGSTYEQYF.

The chain combines TRBV13 with TRBJ2-5, with 14 bases lining up with TRBD2. CDR1 is PRHDT and CDR2 is FYEKMQ in the germline V gene (reference sequence). V trimming: 5 bases; J trimming: 4 bases; junction bases outside the gene matches: 9. The CDR3 spans 17 residues. This CDR3 reads CASSQGTSGSRGETQYF. CDR3 DNA: TGTGCCAGCAGCCAAGGGACTAGCGGGAGTAGGGGAGAGACCCAGTACTTC.

V is TRBV7-9 and J is TRBJ2-1; no reliable D call. Germline CDR1 and CDR2: SEHNR and FQNEAQ (reference sequence). This CDR3 has 13 amino acids. V was pared by 1 base and J by 5 bases, with 6 bases between. CDR3 bases: TGTGCCAGCAGCTTAGGAGTAGACAATGAGCAGTTCTTC. Protein sequence: CASSLGVDNEQFF.

V and J are TRBV19 and TRBJ1-1; D not resolved. CDR3 length: 13 residues. CDR1 and CDR2 (germline): LNHDA, SQIVND (reference sequence). The germline V and J ends were trimmed by 6 bases and 1 base, with 9 bases remaining between them. CDR3 in DNA: TGTGCCAGTAGCTGGATATCGAACACTGAAGCTTTCTTT. Its protein is CASSWISNTEAFF.

The chain recombines TRBV11-3 with TRBJ2-5; the D is unclear. Germline V gives CDR1 SGHNT, CDR2 YENEEA. The CDR3 is 13 amino acids. Trimming removed 1 base from V and 5 bases from J, with 8 bases in between. Here the CDR3 DNA reads TGTGCCAGCAGCTTAGCGGTAGGGGAGACCCAGTACTTC. Protein: CASSLAVGETQYF. Supplemented by reference TRBV11-3 and TRBJ2-5, the full variable domain reads EAGVVQSPRYKIIEKKQPVAFWCNPISGHNTLYWYLQNLGQGPELLIRYENEEAVDDSQLPKDRFSAERLKGVDSTLKIQPAELGDSAVYLCASSLAVGETQYFGPGTRLLVL.

Worth noting for this clone: Other DNA sequences within the sample encode an identical CDR3. The chain links TRBV29-1 to TRBJ1-1; D is unclear. The germline gives CDR1 SQVTM, CDR2 ANQGSEA. The CDR3 loop spans 13 amino acids. The V and J ends lost 3 bases and 0 bases respectively, with 8 bases between them. Here the CDR3 DNA reads TGCAGCGTTGAGGGCAGACTGAACACTGAAGCTTTCTTT. This codes for CSVEGRLNTEAFF.

The chain carries TRBV5-1 and TRBJ2-5; a possible D gene is TRBD2 (6 bases). The CDR3 extends over 14 amino acids. Trimming took off 6 bases at V and 4 bases at J, with 16 bases between the two ends. Germline CDR1 SGHRS, CDR2 YFSETQ. In DNA form, the CDR3 reads TGCGCCAGCACGATGGGGGGAGTCGCAGAGACCCAGTACTTC. It specifies CASTMGGVAETQYF. Full variable domain (rest looked up from reference TRBV5-1 and TRBJ2-5): KAGVTQTPRYLIKTRGQQVTLSCSPISGHRSVSWYQQTPGQGLQFLFEYFSETQRNKGNFPGRFSGRQFSNSRSEMNVSTLELGDSALYLCASTMGGVAETQYFGPGTRLLVL.

This chain joins TRBV18 and TRBJ1-2, with D possibly being TRBD1 (5 bases). Trimming pared 3 bases from V and 5 bases from J, leaving 10 bases between. The CDR3 is made up of 13 amino acids. The V gene's germline CDR1 is KGHSH and CDR2 LQKENI. CDR3 region: CASSPERGYGYTF. The CDR3 DNA reads TGTGCCAGCTCACCGGAAAGGGGATATGGCTACACCTTC. Together with reference TRBV18 and TRBJ1-2, the CDR3 gives the full variable domain: NAGVMQNPRHLVRRRGQEARLRCSPMKGHSHVYWYRQLPEEGLKFMVYLQKENIIDESGMPKERFSAEFPKEGPSILRIQQVVRGDSAAYFCASSPERGYGYTFGSGTRLTVV.

V and J are TRBV4-2 and TRBJ2-2; D is possibly TRBD1 (6 bases). V lost 3 bases and J 6 bases, leaving 11 bases between the germline ends. CDR1 and CDR2 from the germline V gene are LGHNA and YNFKEQ. CDR3 length: 14 residues. Written as DNA, the CDR3 is TGTGCCAGCAGCCATAACAGGGTACCCGGGGAGCTGTTTTTT. It yields the protein CASSHNRVPGELFF.

The chain carries TRBV28 and TRBJ2-5; the D is unclear. The V gene's germline CDR1 is MDHEN and CDR2 SYDVKM. The germline V and J ends were trimmed by 1 base and 1 base, with 7 bases remaining between them. The CDR3 loop spans 14 amino acids. The CDR3 is CASSLSDPQETQYF. CDR3 nucleotide sequence: TGTGCCAGCAGTTTATCAGATCCCCAAGAGACCCAGTACTTC.

The chain couples TRBV28 to TRBJ1-2, with a weak D call TRBD1 (5 bases). Germline loops: CDR1 MDHEN, CDR2 SYDVKM. V dropped 7 bases and J dropped 6 bases, with 21 bases sitting between them. This CDR3 has 15 residues. This CDR3 is CASTRPGEGWHGYTF. CDR3 DNA sequence: TGTGCCAGCACCCGTCCGGGCGAGGGGTGGCATGGCTACACCTTC.

CDR3 protein: CASRPLSGSEQYF. CDR3 nucleotides: TGTGCCAGCAGACCCCTCAGCGGGAGCGAGCAGTACTTC. The V and J genes are TRBV27 and TRBJ2-7; 8 bases are a match to TRBD2. The CDR3 covers 13 residues. Germline trimming cut 6 bases from V and 6 bases from J; bases unmatched to any gene: 7. The germline gives CDR1 MNHEY, CDR2 SMNVEV (reference sequence).

The chain couples TRBV28 to TRBJ2-1; D unclear. The V end was cut by 5 bases, the J end by 9 bases, with 11 bases between. The length of the CDR3 is 12 residues. Per germline, CDR1 MDHEN and CDR2 SYDVKM. The CDR3 sequence is CASSPGFGEQFF. DNA for the CDR3: TGTGCCAGCAGTCCCGGGTTCGGTGAGCAGTTCTTC. Combining the CDR3 with reference TRBV28 and TRBJ2-1 gives the whole variable domain DVKVTQSSRYLVKRTGEKVFLECVQDMDHENMFWYRQDPGLGLRLIYFSYDVKMKEKGDIPEGYSVSREKKERFSLILESASTNQTSMYLCASSPGFGEQFFGPGTRLTVL.

V gene TRBV6-6 combines with J gene TRBJ2-7; D perhaps matches TRBD2 (5 bases). V shed 6 bases and J shed 3 bases, with 9 bases lying between them. Germline V gives CDR1 MNHNY, CDR2 SVGAGI (reference sequence). CDR3 size: 12 residues. CDR3 in DNA: TGTGCCAGCAGGGACTTACTCTACGAGCAGTACTTC. It encodes CASRDLLYEQYF.

The chain uses TRBV28 and TRBJ1-4; D gene ambiguous. Germline V gene data show CDR1 as MDHEN and CDR2 as SYDVKM. Trimming removed 0 bases at V and 8 bases at J, with 13 bases between. The CDR3 covers 15 residues. CDR3 loop: CASSLWFPGFEKLFF. The DNA for the CDR3 is TGTGCCAGCAGTTTATGGTTCCCTGGGTTCGAAAAACTGTTTTTT.

This chain connects TRBV10-1 to TRBJ2-7; tentative D call: TRBD1 (5 bases). Trimming shortened V by 0 bases and J by 3 bases, and 12 bases separated the two germline ends. This CDR3 is 15 amino acids long. Germline CDR1 and CDR2: WNHNN and SYGVQD (reference sequence). DNA of the CDR3: TGCGCCAGCAGTGAGTCTAGGGGATTCCTCTACGAGCAGTACTTC. Its protein is CASSESRGFLYEQYF.

This chain connects TRBV19 to TRBJ1-1; 9 bases are a match to TRBD1. There are 15 residues in the CDR3. Trimming at V came to 5 bases and at J to 4 bases, leaving 8 bases not matched to a gene. CDR1 and CDR2 (germline): LNHDA, SQIVND (reference sequence). The CDR3 spells CASSATGTGSTEAFF. CDR3 nucleotides: TGTGCCAGTAGTGCTACCGGGACAGGGAGCACTGAAGCTTTCTTT.

The V and J genes are TRBV28 and TRBJ1-5; TRBD1 agrees at 9 bases. The CDR3 spans 16 residues. Germline V CDR1 and CDR2: MDHEN, SYDVKM. With 7 bases clipped from V and 6 bases from J, the junction kept 13 bases outside the gene matches. CDR3 amino acids: CASTGGTGGVGQPQHF. The CDR3 DNA is TGTGCCAGCACGGGAGGAACAGGGGGCGTGGGTCAGCCCCAGCATTTT.